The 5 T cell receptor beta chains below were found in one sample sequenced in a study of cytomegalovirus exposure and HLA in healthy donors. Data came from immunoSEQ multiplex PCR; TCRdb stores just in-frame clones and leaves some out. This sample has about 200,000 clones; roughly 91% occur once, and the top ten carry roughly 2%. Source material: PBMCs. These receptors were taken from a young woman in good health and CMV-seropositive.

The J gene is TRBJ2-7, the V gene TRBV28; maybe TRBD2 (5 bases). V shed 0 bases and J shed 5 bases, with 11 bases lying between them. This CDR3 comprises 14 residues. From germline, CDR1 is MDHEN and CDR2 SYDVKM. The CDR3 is CASSLWASSHEQYF. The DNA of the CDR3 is TGTGCCAGCAGTTTATGGGCTAGCAGCCACGAGCAGTACTTC.

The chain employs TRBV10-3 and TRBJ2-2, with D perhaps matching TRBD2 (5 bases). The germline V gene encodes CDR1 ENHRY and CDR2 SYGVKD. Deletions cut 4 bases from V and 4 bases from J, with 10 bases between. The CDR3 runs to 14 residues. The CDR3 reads CAISVESGTGELFF. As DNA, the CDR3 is TGTGCCATCAGTGTGGAGAGCGGCACCGGGGAGCTGTTTTTT.

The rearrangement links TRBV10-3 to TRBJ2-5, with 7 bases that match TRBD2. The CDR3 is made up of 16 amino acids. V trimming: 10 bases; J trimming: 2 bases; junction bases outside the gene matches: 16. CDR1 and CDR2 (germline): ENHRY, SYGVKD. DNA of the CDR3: TGTGCCAGCCGGAGTCCTAGCGGTGACGGTCAAGAGACCCAGTACTTC. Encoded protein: CASRSPSGDGQETQYF.

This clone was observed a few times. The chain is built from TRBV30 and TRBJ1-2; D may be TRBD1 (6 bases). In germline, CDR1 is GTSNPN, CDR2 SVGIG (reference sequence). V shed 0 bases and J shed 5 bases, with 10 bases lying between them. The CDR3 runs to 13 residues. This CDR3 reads CAWSVRQDYGYTF. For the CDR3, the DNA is TGTGCCTGGAGTGTAAGACAGGATTATGGCTACACCTTC.

DNA of the CDR3: TGTGCCAGCAGCCGGGGGTCGGGAGTGTCCTACGAGCAGTACTTC. Translating it yields CASSRGSGVSYEQYF. The chain has TRBV7-2 and TRBJ2-7, with a weak D call TRBD2 (6 bases). CDR1 is SGHTA, CDR2 FQGNSA, per germline. The CDR3 consists of 15 residues. The V gene lost 5 bases and the J gene lost 1 base, with 15 bases spanning the gap.